The 6 T cell receptor beta chains below come from one sample, sequenced in a study of blood T cell repertoires in COVID-19. Clones were sequenced by immunoSEQ multiplex PCR, and TCRdb holds only the in-frame ones, with some missing. The table lists roughly 70,000 clones, 70% to 90% of them singletons. Sample: peripheral blood. These receptors originate from a human donor in a cohort sampled during active COVID-19.

The V call is TRBV9, the J call TRBJ2-5; unclear D gene. Germline CDR1 SGDLS, CDR2 YYNGEE. The V end lost 0 bases, the J end lost 3 bases, and 6 bases lay between the germline ends. The length of the CDR3 is 13 residues. The DNA for the CDR3 is TGTGCCAGCAGCGTAGCTACAGAAGAGACCCAGTACTTC. Its protein is CASSVATEETQYF.

This chain uses TRBV28 with TRBJ1-5; 7 bases line up with TRBD1. Germline V gene lookup returns CDR1 MDHEN and CDR2 SYDVKM. The CDR3 extends over 14 amino acids. The V segment lost 7 bases and the J segment 2 bases; nucleotides outside the gene matches: 5. The CDR3 reads CASNQGGRNQPQHF. CDR3 nucleotides: TGTGCCAGCAATCAGGGGGGCCGCAATCAGCCCCAGCATTTT.

This clone was observed a single time. The chain combines TRBV3-1 (or the pseudogene TRBV3-2) with TRBJ2-5; 9 nucleotides agree with TRBD2. V was clipped by 3 bases and J by 2 bases; unmatched bases: 4. Per the germline V gene, CDR1 is LGHDT and CDR2 is YNNKEL (reference sequence). The CDR3 is 15 residues long. CDR3 in amino acids: CASSHGLASQETQYF. CDR3 nucleotides: TGTGCCAGCAGCCATGGACTAGCGAGTCAAGAGACCCAGTACTTC.

This clone has just a few counts. The chain combines TRBV5-4 with TRBJ2-1; 11 positions agree with TRBD2. This CDR3 spans 15 amino acids. Germline V gene sequence: CDR1 SGHNT, CDR2 YYREEE (reference sequence). Germline trimming cut 4 bases from V and 9 bases from J; bases unmatched to any gene: 9. The CDR3 nucleotides are TGTGCCAGCAGCACCACTAGCGGGAGATTTGGTGAGCAGTTCTTC. Amino acids: CASSTTSGRFGEQFF.

The chain recombines TRBV4-1 with TRBJ1-4; 7 positions match TRBD1. Germline loops: CDR1 MGHRA, CDR2 YSYEKL. With V trimmed by 0 bases and J by 5 bases, 6 bases remained unmatched. CDR3 length: 16 residues. The CDR3 nucleotides read TGCGCCAGCAGCCAAGAGATGACAGGGATGAATGAAAAACTGTTTTTT. This encodes CASSQEMTGMNEKLFF.

The gene calls are TRBV7-9 and TRBJ1-1; no definite D call. Trimming shortened V by 2 bases and J by 2 bases, and 12 bases separated the two germline ends. From germline, CDR1 is SEHNR and CDR2 FQNEAQ (reference sequence). The CDR3 runs 15 residues. CDR3 bases: TGTGCCAGCAGCTTATTGTCTGGAGTTAACACTGAAGCTTTCTTT. Protein: CASSLLSGVNTEAFF. Variable domain in full (rest from reference TRBV7-9 and TRBJ1-1): DTGVSQNPRHKITKRGQNVTFRCDPISEHNRLYWYRQTLGQGPEFLTYFQNEAQLEKSRLLSDRFSAERPKGSFSTLEIQRTEQGDSAMYLCASSLLSGVNTEAFFGQGTRLTVV.